The 13 T cell receptor beta chains below come from one sample, sequenced in a study of cytomegalovirus exposure and HLA in healthy donors. 13 Jbeta primers and 60 Vbeta primers were used for the PCR. Using immunoSEQ multiplex PCR, the repertoire was profiled, and TCRdb retains in-frame clones only, with some absent. The sample records about 34,000 clones, about 70% being singletons. Sequenced: PBMCs. These receptors were collected from a man aged 35-49 years in good health and CMV-seropositive.

The genes are TRBV28 and TRBJ2-3, with TRBD2 matching 12 bases. This CDR3 comprises 15 residues. Germline V gene data show CDR1 as MDHEN and CDR2 as SYDVKM. V shed 10 bases, J shed 6 bases, and the junction held 11 bases outside the gene matches. In nucleotides, the CDR3 is TGTGCCAACCTCACTAGCGGGGGGAACCGGGATACGCAGTATTTT. It encodes CANLTSGGNRDTQYF.

The V gene is TRBV19, the J gene TRBJ1-2; 8 nucleotides align to TRBD1. CDR3 length: 15 residues. The ends lost 5 bases at V and 5 bases at J; junction bases unmatched: 10. CDR1 and CDR2 from the germline V gene are LNHDA and SQIVND (reference sequence). DNA for the CDR3: TGTGCCAGTAGTCCCCGGACAGGGCTCCCGTATGGCTACACCTTC. Encoded protein: CASSPRTGLPYGYTF.

The chain couples TRBV19 to TRBJ2-1; 9 bases agree with TRBD1. The V and J ends lost 7 bases and 1 base, in that order; junction bases with no gene match: 8. From germline, CDR1 is LNHDA and CDR2 SQIVND (reference sequence). The CDR3 runs to 16 residues. DNA of the CDR3: TGTGCCAGTACCATTCGAGGGACAGGGTCCTACAATGAGCAGTTCTTC. Encoded protein: CASTIRGTGSYNEQFF.

The V call is TRBV25-1, the J call TRBJ2-5; 10 bases are a match to TRBD2. With V trimmed by 1 base and J by 2 bases, 1 base remained unmatched. From germline, CDR1 is MGHDK and CDR2 SYGVNS. This CDR3 spans 15 amino acids. CDR3 sequence: CASSEWTSGQETQYF. CDR3 DNA: TGTGCCAGCAGTGAATGGACTAGCGGACAAGAGACCCAGTACTTC.

This clone was counted only a few times. The chain has TRBV11-2 and TRBJ2-7; 11 nucleotides align to TRBD1. The CDR3 spans 20 residues. The J segment lost 4 bases and the V segment lost 0 bases, leaving 17 bases of the junction unmatched. Germline CDR1 reads SGHAT; CDR2 reads FQNNGV. The CDR3, as DNA: TGTGCCAGCAGCTTAGAGTCTTGGGGCTGGGGGACAGGGGGGCAATACGAGCAGTACTTC. This translates into CASSLESWGWGTGGQYEQYF.

The chain recombines TRBV6-5 with TRBJ2-5; maybe TRBD2 (5 bases). CDR3 length: 14 amino acids. CDR1 is MNHEY and CDR2 is SVGAGI in the germline V gene. V was trimmed by 3 bases and J by 2 bases, leaving 10 bases between them. In DNA, the CDR3 is TGTGCCAGCAGTTATGCGCCGGGACAAGAGACCCAGTACTTC. Amino acids: CASSYAPGQETQYF.

The V call is TRBV6-1, the J call TRBJ2-1; D unclear. This CDR3 has 11 amino acids. CDR1 MNHNS and CDR2 SASEGT come from the germline V gene. V was cut by 2 bases and J by 9 bases, with 5 bases left in between. The chain's CDR3 is CASSELAEQFF. As DNA, the CDR3 is TGTGCCAGCAGTGAATTAGCTGAGCAGTTCTTC.

This clone was seen a few times. This sequence joins TRBV15 and TRBJ2-5; D is ambiguous. The assigned J gene may be wrong: the sequence end matches TRBJ2-7 better. The CDR3 loop spans 14 amino acids. Germline V gene sequence: CDR1 LNHNV, CDR2 YYDKDF (reference sequence). Written as DNA, the CDR3 is TGTGCCACCAGCAGAGGTCTTTATTCCTACGAGCAGTACTTC. Translating it yields CATSRGLYSYEQYF.

In this sample, this clone turned up a few times. The genes are TRBV28 and TRBJ2-5; TRBD2 matches 11 bases. Losses at the gene ends were 3 bases for V and 3 bases for J; bases not matched to a gene: 9. There are 17 residues in the CDR3. Germline loops: CDR1 MDHEN, CDR2 SYDVKM. This CDR3 is CASSFPGGTSGEETQYF. The CDR3 bases are TGTGCCAGCAGTTTCCCCGGGGGGACTAGCGGAGAAGAGACCCAGTACTTC.

The rearrangement uses TRBV6-6 and TRBJ2-2; 11 positions match TRBD2. J lost 5 bases, V lost 7 bases, and 9 bases had no gene match. CDR1 and CDR2 (germline): MNHNY, SVGAGI (reference sequence). The CDR3 runs to 16 residues. The CDR3 reads CASNLAGGPLTGELFF. In DNA, the CDR3 is TGTGCCAGCAATTTAGCGGGGGGGCCCCTAACCGGGGAGCTGTTTTTT.

CDR3 DNA: TGTGCCAGCTCACCACCGGGACTAGCGGGGGGGCGAGAGACCCAGTACTTC. Its protein is CASSPPGLAGGRETQYF. This chain connects TRBV18 to TRBJ2-5, with 16 bases matching TRBD2. Germline CDR1 and CDR2: KGHSH and LQKENI. Trimming at V came to 0 bases and at J to 4 bases, leaving 2 bases not matched to a gene. The CDR3 consists of 17 residues.

The J gene is TRBJ2-2, the V gene TRBV5-6; TRBD2 aligns across 9 bases. CDR1 and CDR2 (germline): SGHDT, YYEEEE. The CDR3 runs to 14 residues. The junction had 3 bases not matched to a gene; V was cut back by 4 bases and J by 5 bases. This chain's CDR3 is CASSTSGGTGELFF. As DNA, the CDR3 is TGTGCCAGCAGCACCAGCGGGGGGACCGGGGAGCTGTTTTTT.

The chain combines TRBV6-5 with TRBJ1-2; D is possibly TRBD1 (5 bases). The CDR3 extends over 12 amino acids. Trimming pared 6 bases from V and 8 bases from J, leaving 13 bases between. The germline V gene encodes CDR1 MNHEY and CDR2 SVGAGI. The CDR3 sequence: CASSPGPRGYTF. The CDR3 DNA reads as TGTGCCAGCAGCCCAGGGCCGCGGGGCTACACCTTC.